The 30 T cell receptor beta chains below come from one sample, sequenced in a study of CD8 T cells in Susac syndrome. A quantity of about 0.5 to 1 ug RNA underwent reverse transcription using random hexamers. TCRdb itself ran the immunoSEQ multiplex PCR reads through MiXCR, one entry per CDR3 protein. The repertoire consists of over 150,000 distinct CDR3 sequences, with approximately 93% occurring once and the leading ten covering 0.09% to 0.095%. Sequencing was performed on CD4+ T cells from PBMCs. These receptors were obtained from a human donor with multiple sclerosis.

The chain couples TRBV9 to TRBJ2-5, with a possible D match to TRBD2 (5 bases). Germline V gives CDR1 SGDLS, CDR2 YYNGEE. Trimming took 0 bases from V and 3 from J, leaving 9 bases between them. CDR3 length: 14 amino acids. The CDR3 spells CASSVGSGKETQYF. In DNA, the CDR3 is TGTGCCAGCAGCGTAGGTTCGGGGAAAGAGACCCAGTACTTC.

This clonotype has just a few counts. The chain joins TRBV7-2 to TRBJ2-2; D is uncertain. The germline V and J ends were trimmed by 5 bases and 7 bases, with 11 bases remaining between them. Germline V gene sequence: CDR1 SGHTA, CDR2 FQGNSA. This CDR3 comprises 13 residues. CDR3: CASSLIEVGELFF. DNA of the CDR3: TGTGCCAGCAGCCTTATCGAGGTCGGGGAGCTGTTTTTT.

The V and J genes are TRBV9 and TRBJ2-5; D is ambiguous. From germline, CDR1 is SGDLS and CDR2 YYNGEE. The length of the CDR3 is 13 residues. The V gene lost 3 bases and the J gene lost 5 bases, with 11 bases spanning the gap. In DNA form, the CDR3 reads TGTGCCAGCAGCGGGAGTATGGGGGAGACCCAGTACTTC. Protein product: CASSGSMGETQYF.

V usage is TRBV19 and J usage is TRBJ2-3; 10 nucleotides line up with TRBD2. The V segment lost 3 bases and the J segment 4 bases; nucleotides outside the gene matches: 7. Germline-derived CDR1 and CDR2 are LNHDA and SQIVND (reference sequence). The CDR3 contains 16 residues. CDR3 sequence: CASSIPSGRAPDTQYF. The CDR3 DNA is TGTGCCAGTAGTATCCCCAGCGGGAGGGCCCCAGATACGCAGTATTTT.

This chain connects TRBV20-1 to TRBJ1-3; unclear D gene. This CDR3 has 12 residues. In germline, CDR1 is DFQATT, CDR2 SNEGSKA (reference sequence). V lost 6 bases, J lost 0 bases, and 6 bases lay in between. CDR3 amino acids: CSAESSGNTIYF. In nucleotides, the CDR3 is TGCAGTGCCGAGAGCTCTGGAAACACCATATATTTT.

This rearrangement joins TRBV4-1 to TRBJ2-2, with 9 bases fitting TRBD2. The CDR3 loop spans 16 amino acids. Germline CDR1 is MGHRA and CDR2 is YSYEKL. After removal of 4 bases from V and 6 bases from J, the junction contained 9 bases not matched to a gene. The CDR3 loop is CASSRLAGGPSGELFF. CDR3 nucleotide sequence: TGCGCCAGCAGCCGTCTGGCGGGAGGGCCCTCCGGGGAGCTGTTTTTT.

This clonotype was recorded only once. The rearrangement links TRBV4-1 to TRBJ2-3, with D possibly matching TRBD2 (6 bases). Trimming removed 0 bases at V and 0 bases at J, with 16 bases between. This CDR3 is 18 amino acids long. Germline V gene sequence: CDR1 MGHRA, CDR2 YSYEKL. CDR3 coding DNA: TGCGCCAGCAGCCAAGAGGGCTCGAGGACTACTAGCACAGATACGCAGTATTTT. Amino acids: CASSQEGSRTTSTDTQYF.

V gene TRBV9 combines with J gene TRBJ2-1; 10 bases map to TRBD2. CDR3 length: 15 residues. From germline, CDR1 is SGDLS and CDR2 YYNGEE. The V gene end was trimmed by 4 bases and the J gene end by 2 bases; junction bases not matched to a gene: 3. This chain's CDR3 is CASSPAGGAYNEQFF. DNA of the CDR3: TGTGCCAGCAGCCCAGCGGGAGGGGCCTACAATGAGCAGTTCTTC.

This rearrangement joins TRBV3-1 to TRBJ2-2; 8 bases agree with TRBD2. Germline trimming cut 1 base from V and 6 bases from J; bases unmatched to any gene: 4. The length of the CDR3 is 15 residues. Germline assignment: CDR1 LGHDT and CDR2 YNNKEL (reference sequence). The CDR3 here is CASSQVAGGSGELFF. CDR3 nucleotides: TGTGCCAGCAGCCAAGTCGCGGGGGGCTCCGGGGAGCTGTTTTTT.

The chain links TRBV2 to TRBJ2-3; 10 bases agree with TRBD1. Unmatched junction bases numbered 7, after V lost 5 bases and J lost 2 bases. This CDR3 has 16 amino acids. Per the germline V gene, CDR1 is SNHLY and CDR2 is FYNNEI. The CDR3 DNA reads TGTGCCAGCAGTCGACCTGACAGGGGGCTCACAGATACGCAGTATTTT. Translating gives CASSRPDRGLTDTQYF.

This chain joins TRBV28 and TRBJ1-2, with 8 nucleotides matching TRBD1. The CDR3 loop spans 14 amino acids. With V trimmed by 5 bases and J by 6 bases, 8 bases remained unmatched. From germline, CDR1 is MDHEN and CDR2 SYDVKM. The DNA for the CDR3 is TGTGCCAGCAGTCTCTTGGACAGGGAGAATGGCTACACCTTC. It is translated as CASSLLDRENGYTF.

The chain joins TRBV6-6 to TRBJ2-2, with D maybe TRBD1 (6 bases). CDR1 MNHNY and CDR2 SVGAGI come from the germline V gene (reference sequence). This CDR3 is built from 15 residues. Trimming cost V 6 bases and J 1 base, with 12 bases left between them. The CDR3 region is CASSLRDKNTGELFF. The DNA for the CDR3 is TGTGCCAGCAGCCTCCGGGACAAGAACACCGGGGAGCTGTTTTTT.

The rearrangement uses TRBV6-6 and TRBJ1-2; possible D gene TRBD1, 6 bases. Trimming left V 0 bases short and J 8 bases short, with 13 bases between. Germline assignment: CDR1 MNHNY and CDR2 SVGAGI (reference sequence). The CDR3 totals 14 residues. Here the CDR3 DNA reads TGTGCCAGCAGTTACTCTCAGGGGCTAGGAGGCTACACCTTC. Its protein product is CASSYSQGLGGYTF.

This clonotype was found once. The gene calls are TRBV20-1 and TRBJ1-2, with D possibly being TRBD1 (6 bases). The CDR3 loop spans 12 amino acids. Germline V lookup: CDR1 DFQATT, CDR2 SNEGSKA (reference sequence). V lost 7 bases and J 6 bases, leaving 15 bases between the germline ends. This CDR3 is CSGRTANDGYTF. DNA for the CDR3: TGCAGTGGTAGGACAGCGAATGATGGCTACACCTTC.

This chain links TRBV28 with TRBJ1-6; weak D call: TRBD1 (6 bases). This CDR3 spans 16 amino acids. Germline V CDR1 and CDR2: MDHEN, SYDVKM. Trimming pared 5 bases from V and 6 bases from J, leaving 17 bases between. The CDR3 is CASSRQPGDTNSPLHF. The DNA for the CDR3 is TGTGCCAGCAGTCGCCAGCCGGGGGACACTAATTCACCCCTCCACTTT.

The chain recombines TRBV4-3 with TRBJ2-7; 12 positions match TRBD1. The V gene end was trimmed by 3 bases and the J gene end by 5 bases; junction bases not matched to a gene: 5. This CDR3 has 15 amino acids. Germline lookup yields CDR1 LGHNA and CDR2 YSLEER. CDR3: CASSHGTGGMNEQYF. In DNA form, the CDR3 reads TGCGCCAGCAGCCATGGGACAGGGGGCATGAACGAGCAGTACTTC.

The chain couples TRBV18 to TRBJ2-7; D unresolved. V shed 4 bases and J shed 2 bases, with 12 bases lying between them. Germline CDR1 KGHSH, CDR2 LQKENI. CDR3 size: 14 residues. CDR3 sequence: CASSHTDGTYEQYF. CDR3 coding DNA: TGTGCCAGCTCACACACGGACGGTACCTACGAGCAGTACTTC.

The chain uses TRBV7-2 and TRBJ1-5, with D maybe TRBD1 (5 bases). This CDR3 spans 15 amino acids. Germline assignment: CDR1 SGHTA and CDR2 FQGNSA. Trimming stripped 1 base from V and 6 bases from J, with 13 bases between. The CDR3 DNA sequence: TGTGCCAGCAGCTTAGTGGGGCAGGTCGGTCAGCCCCAGCATTTT. Protein sequence: CASSLVGQVGQPQHF.

CDR3 residues: CASSISGGAPGEQFF. CDR3 DNA: TGTGCCAGCAGTATTAGCGGGGGGGCCCCGGGTGAGCAGTTCTTC. The V gene is TRBV27, the J gene TRBJ2-1, with 11 positions matching TRBD2. CDR3 length: 15 residues. The germline CDR1 and CDR2 sequences are MNHEY and SMNVEV (reference sequence). V was clipped by 5 bases and J by 9 bases; unmatched bases: 9.

The J gene is TRBJ2-3, the V gene TRBV20-1; TRBD1 agrees at 8 bases. The ends lost 5 bases at V and 4 bases at J; junction bases unmatched: 11. Germline loops: CDR1 DFQATT, CDR2 SNEGSKA (reference sequence). The length of the CDR3 is 15 residues. CDR3 residues: CSAPRQGSVPDTQYF. As DNA, the CDR3 is TGCAGTGCTCCGAGACAGGGGAGCGTGCCAGATACGCAGTATTTT.

This chain connects TRBV6-5 to TRBJ1-1; D gene ambiguous. The germline CDR1 and CDR2 sequences are MNHEY and SVGAGI. CDR3 length equals 13 residues. The V gene lost 1 base and the J gene lost 8 bases, with 11 bases spanning the gap. This CDR3 is CASSYLATGEAFF. CDR3 sequence (DNA): TGTGCCAGCAGTTACTTGGCCACGGGGGAAGCTTTCTTT.

The chain is built from TRBV6-2 or TRBV6-3 and TRBJ2-1; no clear D gene. The CDR3 has 15 residues. CDR1 and CDR2 from the germline V gene are MNHEY and SVGEGT. Trimming removed 0 bases at V and 6 bases at J, with 12 bases between. In DNA, the CDR3 is TGTGCCAGCAGTTACTCGATCACACCGAGCAATGAGCAGTTCTTC. Translated: CASSYSITPSNEQFF.

The rearrangement uses TRBV2 and TRBJ2-3, with 7 bases aligning to TRBD1. Germline CDR1 reads SNHLY; CDR2 reads FYNNEI. The V and J ends lost 4 bases and 2 bases, in that order; junction bases with no gene match: 3. The CDR3 covers 14 residues. For the CDR3, the DNA is TGTGCCAGCAGTGCACAGGGGTTCACAGATACGCAGTATTTT. Translated, it gives CASSAQGFTDTQYF.

This chain joins TRBV2 and TRBJ2-3; D is possibly TRBD2 (6 bases). CDR1 is SNHLY and CDR2 is FYNNEI in the germline V gene. V was cut by 6 bases and J by 6 bases, with 16 bases left in between. This CDR3 has 14 amino acids. The CDR3 sequence: CASRRDQAWDTQYF. The DNA of the CDR3 is TGTGCCAGCAGGCGGGACCAGGCGTGGGATACGCAGTATTTT.

The genes are TRBV7-2 and TRBJ2-7, with 10 bases fitting TRBD2. The CDR3 sequence is 15 residues long. V lost 5 bases, J lost 2 bases, and 6 bases stayed unmatched. CDR1 and CDR2 (germline): SGHTA, FQGNSA. The CDR3 nucleotides read TGTGCCAGCAGCCCCCGGACTAGCGGCACCTACGAGCAGTACTTC. The encoded protein is CASSPRTSGTYEQYF.

The chain links TRBV20-1 to TRBJ2-1, with a weak D call TRBD2 (5 bases). The V and J ends lost 5 bases and 6 bases respectively, with 17 bases between them. Germline-derived CDR1 and CDR2 are DFQATT and SNEGSKA (reference sequence). This CDR3 has 14 residues. The DNA of the CDR3 is TGCAGTGCTCCGCCCGCGGGCCTGGGCAATGAGCAGTTCTTC. The encoded protein is CSAPPAGLGNEQFF.

The chain joins TRBV5-4 to TRBJ2-3; 8 positions agree with TRBD1. The germline gives CDR1 SGHNT, CDR2 YYREEE (reference sequence). V was pared by 9 bases and J by 5 bases, with 5 bases of the junction left unmatched. CDR3 length: 12 amino acids. CDR3 coding DNA: TGTGCCATCCATACAGGGGGAGATACGCAGTATTTT. Residues: CAIHTGGDTQYF.

The table lists this clonotype with a count of one. The chain is built from TRBV5-4 and TRBJ1-2, with D perhaps TRBD1 (6 bases). This CDR3 is 13 amino acids long. Germline V gives CDR1 SGHNT, CDR2 YYREEE (reference sequence). Trimming left V 5 bases short and J 2 bases short, with 10 bases between. This CDR3 is CASRYTGNYGYTF. The CDR3 region has the DNA TGTGCCAGCAGGTATACAGGGAACTATGGCTACACCTTC.

The chain is built from TRBV6-5 and TRBJ2-7; no definite D call. The germline gives CDR1 MNHEY, CDR2 SVGAGI. V lost 0 bases to trimming and J lost 5 bases, with 2 bases between them. This CDR3 region has 11 residues. CDR3 DNA: TGTGCCAGCAGTTACTCGGACGAGCAGTACTTC. Translating gives CASSYSDEQYF.

The chain links TRBV24-1 to TRBJ2-3; weak D call: TRBD2 (6 bases). V lost 2 bases and J 3 bases, leaving 8 bases between the germline ends. The CDR3 has 14 residues. Germline V gene lookup returns CDR1 KGHDR and CDR2 SFDVKD. CDR3 DNA sequence: TGTGCCACCAGTGATTACGGAGGGACAGATACGCAGTATTTT. It specifies CATSDYGGTDTQYF.